This T cell receptor beta chain was profiled in a study of cytomegalovirus exposure and HLA in healthy donors. Comment on this clone: Its antigen remains unknown.

The data were produced by immunoSEQ multiplex PCR, yet TCRdb's version contains in-frame clones alone and is incomplete. The top ten clones hold approximately 2% of a sample with about 150,000 clones, about 86% of them seen once. The CDR3 totals 17 residues. The germline V gene encodes CDR1 SGHTA and CDR2 FQGTGA. Deletions cut 5 bases from V and 3 bases from J, with 19 bases between. General observations from the study: It was found in a later analysis that first-cohort TCR clusters tended to co-occur in the approximately 120 validation repertoires.

The clonotype comes from a human donor in good health. The chain is built from TRBV7-3 and TRBJ2-2; D possibly corresponds to TRBD1 (6 bases). Sequencing was performed on PBMCs. CDR3 coding DNA: TGTGCCAGCAGCCCAAGGCCTGGGGGCGGTCACACCGGGGAGCTGTTTTTT. Amino acids: CASSPRPGGGHTGELFF.